One and the same sample provided the 29 T cell receptor beta chains below, sequenced in a study of regulatory T cells in long-lasting Graves disease. With iRepertoire HTBI primers and Arm-PCR of CDR3 regions, TCR beta libraries were built. In TCRdb, the multiplex PCR reads were re-called with MiXCR into one record per CDR3 protein. The profile shows 360,000 or so distinct CDR3 sequences, about 17% of them singletons. Sample time point: newly diagnosed GD, antithyroid drugs for less than 3 months. The TCR library used RNA extracted from PBMCs. The same data also contributed to another study, on T cells in Graves' hyperthyroidism and ophthalmopathy.

Sequences were derived from peripheral blood mononuclear cells (PBMCs), sampled at new diagnosis, from a patient treated with antithyroid drugs. The receptor set was obtained from a woman younger than 30 with Graves disease.

The rearrangement joins TRBV5-6 to TRBJ1-4, with D possibly matching TRBD1 (6 bases). The germline gives CDR1 SGHDT, CDR2 YYEEEE. The CDR3 loop spans 15 amino acids. V was shortened by 4 bases and J by 0 bases, with 10 bases between the two germline ends. CDR3 protein: CASSRTVATNEKLFF. The CDR3 DNA is TGTGCCAGCAGCCGGACAGTTGCAACTAATGAAAAACTGTTTTTT.

The table lists this clonotype with a few counts. The chain joins TRBV11-1 to TRBJ1-6; D is perhaps TRBD1 (5 bases). V lost 5 bases, J lost 0 bases, and 23 bases lay in between. The CDR3 is 20 amino acids. Germline assignment: CDR1 SGHAT and CDR2 FQDESV (reference sequence). The CDR3 region is CASSAYPVRQKSSYNSPLHF. The CDR3 DNA sequence: TGTGCCAGCAGCGCCTACCCGGTACGACAGAAGAGCTCCTATAATTCACCCCTCCACTTT.

The chain couples TRBV7-9 to TRBJ1-2; 10 bases agree with TRBD1. V shed 3 bases, J shed 2 bases, and the junction held 9 bases outside the gene matches. The CDR3 is 17 amino acids. Germline V CDR1 and CDR2: SEHNR, FQNEAQ (reference sequence). Here the CDR3 DNA reads TGTGCCAGCAGCTTTCCAACCGGGACAGGGGAAAACTATGGCTACACCTTC. This encodes CASSFPTGTGENYGYTF. The whole variable domain, remainder taken from reference TRBV7-9 and TRBJ1-2, is DTGVSQNPRHKITKRGQNVTFRCDPISEHNRLYWYRQTLGQGPEFLTYFQNEAQLEKSRLLSDRFSAERPKGSFSTLEIQRTEQGDSAMYLCASSFPTGTGENYGYTFGSGTRLTVV.

Ten or more counts support this clonotype. This chain connects TRBV5-1 to TRBJ2-1; D is possibly TRBD1 (6 bases). The CDR3 loop spans 14 amino acids. Germline V gene data show CDR1 as SGHRS and CDR2 as YFSETQ. V dropped 0 bases and J dropped 12 bases, with 16 bases sitting between them. CDR3 region: CASSLGGLAQGQFF. CDR3 in DNA: TGCGCCAGCAGCTTGGGGGGGCTCGCACAGGGGCAGTTCTTC.

The J gene is TRBJ2-7, the V gene TRBV5-1, with TRBD2 matching over 13 bases. Germline V gene lookup returns CDR1 SGHRS and CDR2 YFSETQ. The CDR3 contains 18 residues. V dropped 0 bases and J dropped 4; count of bases not matched to a gene: 10. CDR3 region: CASSLGTSGRALLYEQYF. The CDR3 nucleotides are TGCGCCAGCAGCTTGGGGACTAGCGGGAGAGCTCTCCTTTACGAGCAGTACTTC.

This clonotype was seen many times. The V and J genes are TRBV2 and TRBJ1-1, with D unresolved. Per the germline V gene, CDR1 is SNHLY and CDR2 is FYNNEI. This CDR3 contains 12 residues. CDR3 DNA sequence: TGTGCTTCACGGGTAGTCCTCGCTGAAGCTTTCTTT. This sequence encodes CASRVVLAEAFF.

This clonotype has a handful of counts. The chain combines TRBV9 with TRBJ2-5, with a tentative D call TRBD2 (5 bases). Trimming stripped 0 bases from V and 3 bases from J, with 12 bases between. This CDR3 is 15 amino acids long. The germline CDR1 and CDR2 sequences are SGDLS and YYNGEE. The CDR3 bases are TGTGCCAGCAGCGTAGACGAGGGAAGAAAAGAGACCCAGTACTTC. Encoded protein: CASSVDEGRKETQYF.

The chain uses TRBV10-3 and TRBJ2-5; 7 nucleotides agree with TRBD2. V was pared by 4 bases and J by 2 bases, with 1 base of the junction left unmatched. The CDR3 is 13 residues long. Germline CDR1 is ENHRY and CDR2 is SYGVKD. DNA for the CDR3: TGTGCCATCAGTGGCGGGGGACAAGAGACCCAGTACTTC. It codes for CAISGGGQETQYF.

The sample holds a few counts of this clonotype. The rearrangement uses TRBV29-1 and TRBJ2-7; 9 bases map to TRBD1. The germline V gene has CDR1 SQVTM and CDR2 ANQGSEA. J was trimmed by 7 bases and V by 6 bases; bases with no gene match: 7. The CDR3 length is 12 residues. Here the CDR3 reads CSVEGTGREQYF. CDR3 nucleotide sequence: TGCAGCGTGGAGGGGACAGGGCGAGAGCAGTACTTC.

Many counts were recorded for this clonotype. This rearrangement joins TRBV5-1 to TRBJ2-2; 7 positions agree with TRBD1. Germline CDR1 and CDR2: SGHRS and YFSETQ. V lost 4 bases to trimming and J lost 9 bases; unmatched junction nucleotides: 6. This CDR3 has 13 amino acids. CDR3 sequence: CASSVDRVRELFF. The CDR3 DNA sequence: TGCGCCAGCAGCGTAGACAGGGTTCGGGAGCTGTTTTTT.

This clonotype was recorded many times. The V and J genes are TRBV7-3 and TRBJ2-3; TRBD1 matches at 11 bases. V was pared by 3 bases and J by 6 bases, with 2 bases of the junction left unmatched. Germline-derived CDR1 and CDR2 are SGHTA and FQGTGA. The CDR3 runs 14 residues. In nucleotides, the CDR3 is TGTGCCAGCAGCTTCCGGGACAGGGGGGATACGCAGTATTTT. Translated, it gives CASSFRDRGDTQYF.

This clonotype was found many times. V and J are TRBV7-2 and TRBJ2-1, with 16 positions matching TRBD2. The germline gives CDR1 SGHTA, CDR2 FQGNSA. The length of the CDR3 is 18 residues. Unmatched junction bases numbered 14, after V lost 5 bases and J lost 10 bases. CDR3 DNA: TGTGCCAGCAGCCCAGGGACTAGCGGGGGGGCCCTTACTAGGGAGCAGTTCTTC. Residues: CASSPGTSGGALTREQFF. Full variable domain (outside the CDR3, taken from reference TRBV7-2 and TRBJ2-1): GAGVSQSPSNKVTEKGKDVELRCDPISGHTALYWYRQSLGQGLEFLIYFQGNSAPDKSGLPSDRFSAERTGGSVSTLTIQRTQQEDSAVYLCASSPGTSGGALTREQFFGPGTRLTVL.

This clonotype was picked up many times. V gene TRBV11-2 combines with J gene TRBJ2-3; 7 bases align to TRBD1. The CDR3 has 15 residues. CDR1 SGHAT and CDR2 FQNNGV come from the germline V gene. Germline trimming cut 5 bases from V and 2 bases from J; bases unmatched to any gene: 7. CDR3 sequence reads: CASSAMGQLTDTQYF. CDR3 in DNA: TGTGCCAGCAGCGCCATGGGACAGCTCACAGATACGCAGTATTTT. Full variable domain (rest looked up from reference TRBV11-2 and TRBJ2-3): EAGVAQSPRYKIIEKRQSVAFWCNPISGHATLYWYQQILGQGPKLLIQFQNNGVVDDSQLPKDRFSAERLKGVDSTLKIQPAKLEDSAVYLCASSAMGQLTDTQYFGPGTRLTVL.

In regard to this clonotype: A much larger clone lies one base from this, so it may be a read error. The CDR3 nucleotides read TGTGCCAGCAGTCTGGCTCAGCAGGGAGGCTACACCTTC. Translation: CASSLAQQGGYTF. V and J are TRBV6-2 or TRBV6-3 and TRBJ1-2; possible D gene TRBD1, 5 bases. Trimming took 5 bases from V and 8 from J, leaving 15 bases between them. CDR1 and CDR2 from the germline V gene are MNHEY and SVGEGT. The CDR3 runs 13 residues.

Only a few counts were recorded for this clonotype. The chain uses TRBV2 and TRBJ2-5; TRBD1 matches 10 bases. CDR3 size: 15 residues. In germline, CDR1 is SNHLY, CDR2 FYNNEI. V shed 5 bases, J shed 5 bases, and the junction held 8 bases outside the gene matches. Written as DNA, the CDR3 is TGTGCCAGCAGTTTGTCCGGGACAGGGGTTGAGACCCAGTACTTC. Translated, it gives CASSLSGTGVETQYF.

The chain recombines TRBV7-2 with TRBJ2-3; perhaps D is TRBD1 or TRBD2 (5 bases each). Trimming shortened V by 3 bases and J by 5 bases, and 9 bases separated the two germline ends. This CDR3 contains 13 residues. CDR1 is SGHTA, CDR2 FQGNSA, per germline. The CDR3 bases are TGTGCCAGCAGCTTGAGGGGTGGAGATACGCAGTATTTT. It translates to CASSLRGGDTQYF.

This clonotype has just a few counts. This chain joins TRBV12-3 or TRBV12-4 and TRBJ1-2, with TRBD1 as a possible D gene (5 bases). V lost 7 bases and J lost 4, with 10 bases in between. This CDR3 spans 12 amino acids. The CDR3 protein is CASNLGGYGYTF. DNA for the CDR3: TGTGCCAGCAACCTTGGGGGCTATGGCTACACCTTC.

This clonotype was recorded many times. The V gene is TRBV5-1, the J gene TRBJ1-1; no clear D. The CDR3 is 13 residues long. CDR1 is SGHRS, CDR2 YFSETQ, per germline. Trimming shortened V by 2 bases and J by 3 bases, and 8 bases separated the two germline ends. The CDR3 loop reads CASSFAGYTEAFF. CDR3 bases: TGCGCCAGCAGCTTTGCAGGATACACTGAAGCTTTCTTT.

The chain couples TRBV9 to TRBJ2-7; 10 positions agree with TRBD1. V was clipped by 4 bases and J by 3 bases; unmatched bases: 7. Germline CDR1 and CDR2: SGDLS and YYNGEE. CDR3 length equals 15 residues. DNA of the CDR3: TGTGCCAGCAGCCCCCGACAGGGGGCTAACTACGAGCAGTACTTC. Its protein is CASSPRQGANYEQYF.

This clonotype was counted at least ten times. The V call is TRBV2, the J call TRBJ2-1, with D hard to call. Deletions cut 5 bases from V and 4 bases from J, with 15 bases between. The germline V gene has CDR1 SNHLY and CDR2 FYNNEI. The CDR3 consists of 15 residues. The CDR3 nucleotides read TGTGCCAGCAGTCCCGCCGACCTCTGGTACAATGAGCAGTTCTTC. It is translated as CASSPADLWYNEQFF.

This clonotype appeared once. A much larger clonotype is one base distant, so this may be a read error. The CDR3 does not end in the conserved phenylalanine or tryptophan, so this is likely a read error. The chain employs TRBV30 and TRBJ2-1; a weak D match, TRBD1 (6 bases). The germline CDR1 and CDR2 sequences are GTSNPN and SVGIG (reference sequence). The CDR3 runs to 13 residues. The germline V and J ends were trimmed by 3 bases and 9 bases, with 15 bases remaining between them. The CDR3 reads CAWSDRPHGEQFL. CDR3 DNA: TGTGCCTGGAGCGACAGGCCCCACGGTGAGCAGTTCCTC.

This clonotype appeared many times. This chain links TRBV6-1 with TRBJ2-4, with D maybe TRBD1 (6 bases). Trimming removed 4 bases from V and 5 bases from J, with 9 bases in between. Germline V gene data show CDR1 as MNHNS and CDR2 as SASEGT. CDR3 size: 13 residues. The CDR3: CASSVSGENIQYF. The CDR3 region has the DNA TGTGCCAGCAGTGTCTCAGGGGAAAACATTCAGTACTTC.

This clonotype was recorded at least ten times. The chain employs TRBV16 and TRBJ1-1; D not certain. The CDR3 is 14 residues long. Trimming removed 0 bases from V and 0 bases from J, with 5 bases in between. Germline V gene lookup returns CDR1 KGHSY and CDR2 FQNENV. The CDR3 spells CASSQSGMNTEAFF. The CDR3 DNA is TGTGCCAGCAGCCAATCGGGGATGAACACTGAAGCTTTCTTT.

This clonotype was recorded a few times. The chain has TRBV29-1 and TRBJ1-2; D is undetermined. The CDR3 contains 13 residues. The V gene's germline CDR1 is SQVTM and CDR2 ANQGSEA. The V and J ends lost 4 bases and 0 bases respectively, with 9 bases between them. The CDR3 sequence: CSVGGQPNYGYTF. Here the CDR3 DNA reads TGCAGCGTTGGAGGGCAGCCTAACTATGGCTACACCTTC.

This chain joins TRBV10-3 and TRBJ1-3; D unclear. Germline assignment: CDR1 ENHRY and CDR2 SYGVKD. Trimming removed 11 bases from V and 0 bases from J, with 11 bases in between. The CDR3 loop spans 13 amino acids. CDR3 sequence reads: CAAAANSGNTIYF. CDR3 bases: TGTGCCGCCGCGGCAAACTCTGGAAACACCATATATTTT.

The V gene is TRBV12-5, the J gene TRBJ1-1; 7 nucleotides match TRBD1. The J segment lost 4 bases and the V segment lost 1 base, leaving 9 bases of the junction unmatched. CDR1 and CDR2 from the germline V gene are LGHNT and FRNRAP. This CDR3 has 16 amino acids. CDR3 sequence: CASGLDNRGWGTEAFF. The CDR3 DNA is TGTGCTAGTGGTTTGGACAACAGGGGTTGGGGCACTGAAGCTTTCTTT.

The J gene is TRBJ2-7, the V gene TRBV6-1; possibly TRBD1 for D (6 bases). Trimming left V 6 bases short and J 1 base short, with 16 bases between. Germline lookup yields CDR1 MNHNS and CDR2 SASEGT. This CDR3 is built from 15 residues. The CDR3 is CASSLKPDSSYEQYF. CDR3 coding DNA: TGTGCCAGCAGCCTGAAACCGGACAGTTCCTACGAGCAGTACTTC.

This clonotype showed up many times. This sequence joins TRBV24-1 and TRBJ2-2, with 8 nucleotides matching TRBD1. This CDR3 has 13 amino acids. CDR1 and CDR2 from the germline V gene are KGHDR and SFDVKD. Trimming cost V 7 bases and J 4 bases; bases outside gene matches: 1. The CDR3, as DNA: TGTGCCACCAGGCAGGGGGCCACCGGGGAGCTGTTTTTT. The encoded protein is CATRQGATGELFF.

The table lists this clonotype with many counts. This chain connects TRBV7-2 to TRBJ2-1, with D hard to call. CDR1 is SGHTA and CDR2 is FQGNSA in the germline V gene. The CDR3 length is 11 residues. V gave up 2 bases and J gave up 8 bases, with 4 bases separating them. The CDR3, as DNA: TGTGCCAGCAGCTTAATCGATGAGCAGTTCTTC. Residues: CASSLIDEQFF.